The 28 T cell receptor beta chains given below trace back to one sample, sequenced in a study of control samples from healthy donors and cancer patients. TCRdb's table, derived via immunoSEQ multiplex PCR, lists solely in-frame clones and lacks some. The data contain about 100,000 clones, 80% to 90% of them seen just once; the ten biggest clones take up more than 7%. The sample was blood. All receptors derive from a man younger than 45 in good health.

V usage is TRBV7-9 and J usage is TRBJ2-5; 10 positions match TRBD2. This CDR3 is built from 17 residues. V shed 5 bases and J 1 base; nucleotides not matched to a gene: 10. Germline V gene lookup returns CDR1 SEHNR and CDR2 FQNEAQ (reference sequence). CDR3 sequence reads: CASSGFGLADPQETQYF. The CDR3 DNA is TGTGCCAGCAGCGGCTTCGGACTAGCGGATCCCCAAGAGACCCAGTACTTC.

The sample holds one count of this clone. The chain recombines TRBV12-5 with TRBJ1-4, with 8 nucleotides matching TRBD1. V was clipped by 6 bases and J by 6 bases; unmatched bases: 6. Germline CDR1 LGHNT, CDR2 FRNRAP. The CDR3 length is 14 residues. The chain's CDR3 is CASGLQGAYEKLFF. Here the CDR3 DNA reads TGTGCTAGTGGGCTCCAGGGGGCCTATGAAAAACTGTTTTTT.

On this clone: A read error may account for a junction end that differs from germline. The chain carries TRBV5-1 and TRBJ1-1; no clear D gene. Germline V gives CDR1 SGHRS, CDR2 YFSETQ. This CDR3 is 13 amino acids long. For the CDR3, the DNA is TGCGCCAGCACCTTGGCAGATATCACTGAAGCTTTCTTT. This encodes CASTLADITEAFF. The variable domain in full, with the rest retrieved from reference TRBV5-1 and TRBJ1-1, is KAGVTQTPRYLIKTRGQQVTLSCSPISGHRSVSWYQQTPGQGLQFLFEYFSETQRNKGNFPGRFSGRQFSNSRSEMNVSTLELGDSALYLCASTLADITEAFFGQGTRLTVV.

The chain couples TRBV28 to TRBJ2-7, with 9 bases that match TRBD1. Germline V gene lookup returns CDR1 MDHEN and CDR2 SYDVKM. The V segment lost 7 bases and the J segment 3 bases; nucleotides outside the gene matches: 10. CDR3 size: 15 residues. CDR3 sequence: CASNLKGTGHYEQYF. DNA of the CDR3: TGTGCCAGCAACCTTAAAGGGACAGGGCACTACGAGCAGTACTTC.

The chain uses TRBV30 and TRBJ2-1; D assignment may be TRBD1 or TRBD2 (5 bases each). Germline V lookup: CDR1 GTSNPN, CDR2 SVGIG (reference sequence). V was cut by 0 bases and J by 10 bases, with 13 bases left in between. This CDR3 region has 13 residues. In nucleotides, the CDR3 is TGTGCCTGGAGTGTAATTGGGACGAGAGAGCAGTTCTTC. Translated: CAWSVIGTREQFF.

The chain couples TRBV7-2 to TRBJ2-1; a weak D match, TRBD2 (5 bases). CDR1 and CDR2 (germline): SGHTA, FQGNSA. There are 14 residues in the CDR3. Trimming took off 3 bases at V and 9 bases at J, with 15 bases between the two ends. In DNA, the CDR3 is TGTGCCAGCAGCTTCGGGATGACCGGCGGTGAGCAGTTCTTC. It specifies CASSFGMTGGEQFF. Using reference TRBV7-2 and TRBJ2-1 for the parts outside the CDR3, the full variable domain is GAGVSQSPSNKVTEKGKDVELRCDPISGHTALYWYRQSLGQGLEFLIYFQGNSAPDKSGLPSDRFSAERTGGSVSTLTIQRTQQEDSAVYLCASSFGMTGGEQFFGPGTRLTVL.

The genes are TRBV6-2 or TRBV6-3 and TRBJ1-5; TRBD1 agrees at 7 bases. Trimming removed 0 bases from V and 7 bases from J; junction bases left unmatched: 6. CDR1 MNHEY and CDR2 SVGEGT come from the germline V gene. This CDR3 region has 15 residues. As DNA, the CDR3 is TGTGCCAGCAGTTACTCGCGCGACAGGGAACAGCCCCAGCATTTT. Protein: CASSYSRDREQPQHF.

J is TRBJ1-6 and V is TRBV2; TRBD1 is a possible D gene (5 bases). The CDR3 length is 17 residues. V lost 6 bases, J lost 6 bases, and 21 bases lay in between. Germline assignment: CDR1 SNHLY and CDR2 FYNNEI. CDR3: CASRNPYKTGTNSPLHF. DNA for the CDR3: TGTGCCAGCAGGAATCCTTACAAGACGGGGACTAATTCACCCCTCCACTTT.

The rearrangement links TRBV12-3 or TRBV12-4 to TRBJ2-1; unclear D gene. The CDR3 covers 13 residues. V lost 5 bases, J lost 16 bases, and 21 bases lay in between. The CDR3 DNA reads TGTGCCAGCAGTACGGACGGTCCCACCCGTACCTTCTTC. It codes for CASSTDGPTRTFF.

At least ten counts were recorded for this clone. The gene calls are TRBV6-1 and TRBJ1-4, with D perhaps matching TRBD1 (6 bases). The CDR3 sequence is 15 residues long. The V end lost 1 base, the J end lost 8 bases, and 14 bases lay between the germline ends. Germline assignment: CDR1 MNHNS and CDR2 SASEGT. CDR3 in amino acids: CASSEGAGAHEKLFF. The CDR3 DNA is TGTGCCAGCAGTGAAGGTGCGGGGGCTCACGAAAAACTGTTTTTT.

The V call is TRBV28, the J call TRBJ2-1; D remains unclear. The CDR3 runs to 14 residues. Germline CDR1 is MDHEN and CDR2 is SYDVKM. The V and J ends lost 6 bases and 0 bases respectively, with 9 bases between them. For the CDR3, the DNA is TGTGCCAGCAGGACACCCAGCTCCTACAATGAGCAGTTCTTC. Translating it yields CASRTPSSYNEQFF.

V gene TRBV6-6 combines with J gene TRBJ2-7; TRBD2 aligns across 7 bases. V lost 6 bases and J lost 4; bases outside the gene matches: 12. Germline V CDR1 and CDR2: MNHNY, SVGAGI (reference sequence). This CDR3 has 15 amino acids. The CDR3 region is CASRGAQGGSYEQYV. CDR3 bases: TGTGCCAGCAGAGGCGCGCAGGGAGGGTCGTACGAGCAGTACGTC.

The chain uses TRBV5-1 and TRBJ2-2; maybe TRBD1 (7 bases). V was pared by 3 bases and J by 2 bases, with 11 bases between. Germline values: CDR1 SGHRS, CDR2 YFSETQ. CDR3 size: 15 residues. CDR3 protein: CASSSGDRNTGELFF. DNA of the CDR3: TGCGCCAGCAGCTCGGGGGACAGAAACACCGGGGAGCTGTTTTTT.

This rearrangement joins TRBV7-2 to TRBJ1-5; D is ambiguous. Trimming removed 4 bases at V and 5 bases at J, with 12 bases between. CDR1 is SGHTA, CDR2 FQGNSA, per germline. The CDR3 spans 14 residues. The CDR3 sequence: CASSSSPTDQPQHF. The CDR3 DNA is TGTGCCAGCAGCTCTTCTCCAACCGATCAGCCCCAGCATTTT.

The CDR3 sequence: CASSSSPGLDTGELFF. The CDR3 DNA is TGTGCCAGCAGCTCGTCCCCAGGACTGGACACCGGGGAGCTGTTTTTT. The chain uses TRBV7-6 and TRBJ2-2; perhaps TRBD2 as D (5 bases). This CDR3 contains 16 residues. From germline, CDR1 is SGHVS and CDR2 FNYEAQ. The ends were cut back, 4 bases at V and 3 bases at J, with 15 bases in the middle.

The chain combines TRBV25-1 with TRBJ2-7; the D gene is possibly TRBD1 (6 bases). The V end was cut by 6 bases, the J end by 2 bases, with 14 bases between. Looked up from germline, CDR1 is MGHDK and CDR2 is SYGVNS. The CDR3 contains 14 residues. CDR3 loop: CASSGTLGTYEQYF. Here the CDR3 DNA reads TGTGCCAGCAGCGGGACACTCGGAACCTACGAGCAGTACTTC.

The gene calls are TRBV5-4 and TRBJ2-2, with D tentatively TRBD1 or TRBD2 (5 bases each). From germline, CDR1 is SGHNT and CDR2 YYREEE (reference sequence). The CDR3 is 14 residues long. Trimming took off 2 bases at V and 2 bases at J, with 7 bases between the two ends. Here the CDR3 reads CASSFWDNTGELFF. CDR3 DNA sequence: TGTGCCAGCAGCTTCTGGGACAACACCGGGGAGCTGTTTTTT.

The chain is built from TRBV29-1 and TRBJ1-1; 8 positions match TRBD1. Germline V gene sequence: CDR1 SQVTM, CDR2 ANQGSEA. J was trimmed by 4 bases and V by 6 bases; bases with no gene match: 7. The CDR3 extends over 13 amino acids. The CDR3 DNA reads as TGCAGCGTAGGACAGGGTCGGGGCACTGAAGCTTTCTTT. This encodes CSVGQGRGTEAFF.

CDR3 amino acids: CASSSSDWVRQPQHF. In nucleotides, the CDR3 is TGTGCCAGCAGCTCAAGCGACTGGGTTAGGCAGCCCCAGCATTTT. The rearrangement uses TRBV7-9 and TRBJ1-5; no firm D call. The V gene's germline CDR1 is SEHNR and CDR2 FQNEAQ (reference sequence). The V end lost 4 bases, the J end lost 7 bases, and 17 bases lay between the germline ends. CDR3 length: 15 residues.

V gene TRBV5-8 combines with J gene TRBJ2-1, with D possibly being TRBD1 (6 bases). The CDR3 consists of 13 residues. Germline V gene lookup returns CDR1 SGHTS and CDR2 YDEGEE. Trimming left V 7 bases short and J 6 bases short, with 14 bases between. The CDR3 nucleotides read TGTGCCAGCGGACGACAGGCTATCAATGAGCAGTTCTTC. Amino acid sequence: CASGRQAINEQFF.

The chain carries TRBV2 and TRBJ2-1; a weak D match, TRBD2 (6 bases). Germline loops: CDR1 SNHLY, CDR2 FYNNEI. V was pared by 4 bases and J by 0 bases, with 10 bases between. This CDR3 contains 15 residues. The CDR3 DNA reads TGTGCCAGCAGTGCGAAGGAGGGCTCCTACAATGAGCAGTTCTTC. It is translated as CASSAKEGSYNEQFF.

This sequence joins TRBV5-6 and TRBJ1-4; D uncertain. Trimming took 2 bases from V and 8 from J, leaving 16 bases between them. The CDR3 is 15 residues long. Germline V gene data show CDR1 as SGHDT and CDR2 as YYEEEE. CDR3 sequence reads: CASSFGARAQEKLFF. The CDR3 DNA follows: TGTGCCAGCAGCTTCGGTGCGAGGGCGCAAGAAAAACTGTTTTTT.

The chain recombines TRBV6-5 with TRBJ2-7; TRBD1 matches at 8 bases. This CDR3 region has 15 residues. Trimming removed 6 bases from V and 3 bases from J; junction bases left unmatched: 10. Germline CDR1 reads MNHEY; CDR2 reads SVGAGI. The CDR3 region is CASRRTGNGNYEQYV. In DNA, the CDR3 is TGTGCCAGCAGACGGACAGGGAATGGGAACTACGAGCAGTACGTC.

CDR3 coding DNA: TGCGCCAGCAGCTTATCCCCAGGGGCTGGGGCCAACGTCCTGACTTTC. Translated, it gives CASSLSPGAGANVLTF. The V call is TRBV5-1, the J call TRBJ2-6; D may be TRBD1 (6 bases). The germline V gene encodes CDR1 SGHRS and CDR2 YFSETQ. Deletions cut 2 bases from V and 2 bases from J, with 11 bases between. This CDR3 has 16 amino acids.

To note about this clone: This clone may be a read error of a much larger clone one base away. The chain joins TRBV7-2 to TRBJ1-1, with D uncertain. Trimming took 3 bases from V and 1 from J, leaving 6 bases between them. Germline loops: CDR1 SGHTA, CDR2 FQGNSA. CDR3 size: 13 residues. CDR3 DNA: TGTGCCAGCAGCTTCAGAGGGAACACTGAAGCTTTCTTT. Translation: CASSFRGNTEAFF.

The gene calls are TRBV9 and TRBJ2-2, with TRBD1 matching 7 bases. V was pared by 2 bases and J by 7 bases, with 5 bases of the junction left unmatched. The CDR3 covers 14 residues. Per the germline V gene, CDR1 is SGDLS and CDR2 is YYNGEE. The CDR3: CASSVTGLNGELFF. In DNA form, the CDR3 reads TGTGCCAGCAGCGTGACAGGGCTCAACGGGGAGCTGTTTTTT.

The CDR3, as DNA: TGTGCCAGTAGTATTAACCCAAGGGTGGATACGCAGTATTTT. This sequence encodes CASSINPRVDTQYF. The rearrangement uses TRBV19 and TRBJ2-3; D ambiguous. CDR3 length: 14 residues. Germline V lookup: CDR1 LNHDA, CDR2 SQIVND (reference sequence). V was clipped by 3 bases and J by 6 bases, with 13 bases between them.

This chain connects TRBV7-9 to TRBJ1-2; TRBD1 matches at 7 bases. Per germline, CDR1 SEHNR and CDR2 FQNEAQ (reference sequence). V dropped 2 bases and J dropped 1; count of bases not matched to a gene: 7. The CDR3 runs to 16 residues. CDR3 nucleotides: TGTGCCAGCAGCTTACGTCGACAGGGCCGTAACTATGGCTACACCTTC. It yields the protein CASSLRRQGRNYGYTF.